The 19 T cell receptor beta chains given below trace back to one sample, sequenced in a study of cytomegalovirus exposure and HLA in healthy donors. This table comes from immunoSEQ multiplex PCR, and its TCRdb copy is limited to in-frame clones, with some not included. The sample lists more than 80,000 clones, roughly 96% occurring once. Sequenced input: PBMCs. The receptors here all came from a woman under 30 in good health and CMV-seronegative.

The J gene is TRBJ2-1, the V gene TRBV27, with a possible D match to TRBD2 (6 bases). V gave up 6 bases and J gave up 5 bases, with 20 bases separating them. This CDR3 is built from 16 residues. CDR1 and CDR2 (germline): MNHEY, SMNVEV (reference sequence). DNA for the CDR3: TGTGCCAGCAGGCCGTCGGGGCAGCCGGGGGACAATGAGCAGTTCTTC. Its translation: CASRPSGQPGDNEQFF.

This chain joins TRBV15 and TRBJ2-7, with 7 bases that match TRBD2. Looked up from germline, CDR1 is LNHNV and CDR2 is YYDKDF (reference sequence). This CDR3 region has 15 residues. The trim removed 3 bases at V and 6 bases at J, leaving 11 bases unmatched. CDR3 in DNA: TGTGCCACCAGCAGGGGAGGGAGCACGGCGGGCGAGCAGTACTTC. This sequence encodes CATSRGGSTAGEQYF.

The DNA of the CDR3 is TGTGCCAGCAAGGACAGGGGAATGACCTACGAGCAGTACTTC. This encodes CASKDRGMTYEQYF. The chain combines TRBV21-1 with TRBJ2-7; whether TRBD1, the table's D call, matches the DNA was not checked. TRBV21-1 is labeled a pseudogene. CDR3 length: 14 amino acids.

This clone has just one count. The rearrangement uses TRBV25-1 and TRBJ2-7; 9 bases align to TRBD2. There are 18 residues in the CDR3. With 1 base clipped from V and 5 bases from J, the junction kept 15 bases outside the gene matches. CDR1 and CDR2 from the germline V gene are MGHDK and SYGVNS. The DNA of the CDR3 is TGTGCCAGCAGTGAATGGGGCGACGGCGGGAGGGCCATCGACGAGCAGTACTTC. Protein product: CASSEWGDGGRAIDEQYF.

In its sample, this clone was seen once. This sequence joins TRBV2 and TRBJ2-1; 7 bases are shared with TRBD2. Looked up from germline, CDR1 is SNHLY and CDR2 is FYNNEI. V trimming: 8 bases; J trimming: 3 bases; junction bases outside the gene matches: 10. This CDR3 has 15 amino acids. CDR3 amino acids: CASPSPQRDYNEQFF. CDR3 DNA: TGTGCCAGCCCTTCGCCGCAGCGGGACTACAATGAGCAGTTCTTC.

V usage is TRBV30 and J usage is TRBJ1-5, with 10 nucleotides matching TRBD1. V lost 1 base, J lost 6 bases, and 3 bases stayed unmatched. Per germline, CDR1 GTSNPN and CDR2 SVGIG (reference sequence). CDR3 length: 14 residues. The CDR3 DNA reads TGTGCCTGGAGTGCCGGGACAGGGGTTCAGCCCCAGCATTTT. This encodes CAWSAGTGVQPQHF.

The V and J genes are TRBV2 and TRBJ2-7; TRBD2 agrees at 12 bases. The CDR3 contains 15 residues. The germline V gene has CDR1 SNHLY and CDR2 FYNNEI. J lost 7 bases, V lost 6 bases, and 10 bases had no gene match. Written as DNA, the CDR3 is TGTGCCAGCAGATACCAAACTAGCGGGGGGCAGGAGCAGTACTTC. This encodes CASRYQTSGGQEQYF.

This chain uses TRBV2 with TRBJ2-7, with TRBD1 matching over 9 bases. Per germline, CDR1 SNHLY and CDR2 FYNNEI. CDR3 length: 12 residues. The V and J ends lost 6 bases and 8 bases, in that order; junction bases with no gene match: 5. The CDR3 DNA reads TGTGCCAGCAGGGGGACAGGGTTTCAGCAGTACTTC. Its translation is CASRGTGFQQYF.

This chain uses TRBV10-1 with TRBJ2-1; TRBD2 matches at 9 bases. Germline V lookup: CDR1 WNHNN, CDR2 SYGVQD (reference sequence). V shed 7 bases, J shed 6 bases, and the junction held 7 bases outside the gene matches. The length of the CDR3 is 14 residues. CDR3 in DNA: TGCGCCAGCACGCCGGGCGGGAGGGTCAATGAGCAGTTCTTC. Encoded protein: CASTPGGRVNEQFF.

CDR3 protein: CASSPEGRIQFF. The CDR3 nucleotides read TGTGCCAGCAGTCCCGAGGGTAGGATTCAGTTCTTC. This chain uses TRBV6-5 with TRBJ2-1, with TRBD2 as a possible D gene (5 bases). Trimming removed 5 bases at V and 13 bases at J, with 15 bases between. This CDR3 has 12 residues. Germline V CDR1 and CDR2: MNHEY, SVGAGI.

This chain connects TRBV25-1 to TRBJ2-7, with a tentative D call TRBD2 (5 bases). CDR1 and CDR2 (germline): MGHDK, SYGVNS. Trimming pared 5 bases from V and 3 bases from J, leaving 11 bases between. The CDR3 sequence is 13 residues long. The CDR3 protein is CASSKTGVYEQYF. In nucleotides, the CDR3 is TGTGCCAGCAGTAAGACCGGGGTCTACGAGCAGTACTTC.

The count of this clone is one. The chain has TRBV7-9 and TRBJ1-4; no definite D call. Looked up from germline, CDR1 is SEHNR and CDR2 is FQNEAQ (reference sequence). Trimming pared 5 bases from V and 0 bases from J, leaving 19 bases between. This CDR3 is built from 18 residues. The CDR3 sequence: CASSPGRGFRATNEKLFF. The DNA of the CDR3 is TGTGCCAGCAGCCCCGGCCGCGGGTTTCGCGCAACTAATGAAAAACTGTTTTTT. Drawing the rest from reference TRBV7-9 and TRBJ1-4, the complete variable domain is DTGVSQNPRHKITKRGQNVTFRCDPISEHNRLYWYRQTLGQGPEFLTYFQNEAQLEKSRLLSDRFSAERPKGSFSTLEIQRTEQGDSAMYLCASSPGRGFRATNEKLFFGSGTQLSVL.

This clone was counted a single time. The chain is built from TRBV5-1 and TRBJ2-3, with TRBD2 matching 12 bases. This CDR3 region has 17 residues. Germline CDR1 and CDR2: SGHRS and YFSETQ. Germline trimming cut 0 bases from V and 2 bases from J; bases unmatched to any gene: 4. The CDR3 coding sequence is TGCGCCAGCAGCTTGGTTGGACTAGCGGGAACCACAGATACGCAGTATTTT. Its translation is CASSLVGLAGTTDTQYF.

This clone was recorded once. The chain combines TRBV27 with TRBJ1-6; TRBD1 is a possible D gene (5 bases). This CDR3 is built from 15 residues. Germline loops: CDR1 MNHEY, CDR2 SMNVEV (reference sequence). Trimming took 3 bases from V and 10 from J, leaving 16 bases between them. CDR3 sequence (DNA): TGTGCCAGCAGTTTTACTAATCAGGGATCCTCACCCCTCCACTTT. Translation gives CASSFTNQGSSPLHF.

This CDR3 is CASTERTSRGETQYF. CDR3 DNA: TGTGCCAGCACCGAAAGGACCTCCCGGGGAGAGACCCAGTACTTC. The rearrangement links TRBV2 to TRBJ2-5; possible D gene TRBD2, 5 bases. The CDR3 extends over 15 amino acids. Trimming shortened V by 7 bases and J by 4 bases, and 19 bases separated the two germline ends. Per the germline V gene, CDR1 is SNHLY and CDR2 is FYNNEI. The whole variable domain, remainder taken from reference TRBV2 and TRBJ2-5, is EPEVTQTPSHQVTQMGQEVILRCVPISNHLYFYWYRQILGQKVEFLVSFYNNEISEKSEIFDDQFSVERPDGSNFTLKIRSTKLEDSAMYFCASTERTSRGETQYFGPGTRLLVL.

The gene calls are TRBV28 and TRBJ1-1, with D possibly being TRBD1 (5 bases). Per germline, CDR1 MDHEN and CDR2 SYDVKM. V shed 1 base and J shed 4 bases, with 13 bases lying between them. The length of the CDR3 is 15 residues. The CDR3 is CASSLYPGGGTEAFF. The CDR3 DNA follows: TGTGCCAGCAGTTTATACCCGGGGGGAGGCACTGAAGCTTTCTTT.

V usage is TRBV2 and J usage is TRBJ2-1; 11 bases agree with TRBD2. CDR1 is SNHLY and CDR2 is FYNNEI in the germline V gene. The CDR3 is made up of 18 amino acids. The V segment lost 4 bases and the J segment 8 bases; nucleotides outside the gene matches: 16. CDR3 sequence reads: CASSGGVTSGSYRHEQFF. The CDR3 DNA reads as TGTGCCAGCAGTGGGGGGGTAACTAGCGGGAGTTACCGTCATGAGCAGTTCTTC. Drawing the rest from reference TRBV2 and TRBJ2-1, the complete variable domain is EPEVTQTPSHQVTQMGQEVILRCVPISNHLYFYWYRQILGQKVEFLVSFYNNEISEKSEIFDDQFSVERPDGSNFTLKIRSTKLEDSAMYFCASSGGVTSGSYRHEQFFGPGTRLTVL.

The gene calls are TRBV7-9 and TRBJ1-1, with a weak D call TRBD1 (6 bases). Trimming took 3 bases from V and 2 from J, leaving 16 bases between them. In germline, CDR1 is SEHNR, CDR2 FQNEAQ (reference sequence). This CDR3 spans 16 amino acids. The CDR3 sequence is CASSLKGQINNTEAFF. DNA of the CDR3: TGTGCCAGCAGCTTGAAAGGACAGATTAACAACACTGAAGCTTTCTTT.

The chain employs TRBV6-5 and TRBJ1-3; the D is unclear. With 2 bases removed from V and 2 bases from J, the gap between germline ends came to 10 bases. From germline, CDR1 is MNHEY and CDR2 SVGAGI. This CDR3 spans 15 amino acids. The DNA for the CDR3 is TGTGCCAGCAGTTACGAGGGTAGGGCTGGAAACACCATATATTTT. Amino acid sequence: CASSYEGRAGNTIYF.